This T cell receptor (beta chain) was captured by sequencing in a study of quantifying T cell responses using KT2 cells. The wider study: cDNA was made from DNase-treated RNA using alpha and beta constant primers.

The CDR3 runs 14 residues. Germline CDR1 reads DFQATT; CDR2 reads SNEGSKA (reference sequence). V lost 1 base and J 4 bases, leaving 12 bases between the germline ends. A single-stranded UMI oligo with SP2 sequence was ligated to cDNA 3' ends. An equimolar mix of RC1.1 and RC1.2 primed the beta chain across TRBC1 and TRBC2. TCRdb re-called the UMI-ligation and nested PCR reads through MiXCR, storing one row per CDR3 protein. The sample records about 30,000 distinct CDR3 sequences, less than 7.5% being singletons. The V call is TRBV20-1, the J call TRBJ2-3, with D perhaps given as TRBD1 or TRBD2 (5 bases each). This TCR derives from a human donor. The material sequenced was PBMCs spiked with cells of the T cell clone KT2. CDR3 amino acids: CSARAGRQSDTQYF. For the CDR3, the DNA is TGCAGTGCTAGAGCGGGACGCCAATCAGATACGCAGTATTTT.